Sequencing of this T cell receptor (beta chain) was carried out in a study of blood T cell repertoires in COVID-19. Turning to the study itself: T cells, B-cell-depleted T cells, or PBMCs provided the cDNA or gDNA that served as material.

This clone was recorded many times. V was trimmed by 4 bases and J by 3 bases, leaving 13 bases between them. From germline, CDR1 is SEHNR and CDR2 FQNEAQ (reference sequence). The CDR3 is 14 amino acids. The study recruited people aged 18 to 89 years across more than 20 US areas. Membership in each cohort depended on participant-reported clinical history. The assay was immunoSEQ multiplex PCR, and TCRdb's table has in-frame clones only and misses some. The repertoire holds about 270,000 clones, with around 86% as singletons. Sequencing used PBMCs or T cells enriched from blood (not recorded which). The rearrangement links TRBV7-9 to TRBJ2-7; D is perhaps TRBD2 (6 bases). The TCR was taken from a woman aged 18 to 35 who had recovered from COVID-19. CDR3 sequence reads: CASSSGLRHYEQYF. The CDR3 bases are TGTGCCAGCAGCTCGGGACTTCGACACTACGAGCAGTACTTC.